This T cell receptor beta chain was documented in a study of T cell responses to AZD1222 COVID-19 vaccine (dated by TCRdb to the early 2020s). Looking at the study overall: Because spike-specific TCR depth and breadth did not differ between the two schedules, AZD1222 recipients who got a second dose at roughly 4 weeks were pooled with those who got a second dose at roughly 12 weeks. Enrollment into the trials was organized by age into subgroups of 18-55, 56-69 and 70-plus years, and those subgroups contained roughly 140, 27 and 60 TCR-sequenced participants, respectively. TCR sequencing was performed for some 250 trial participants, of whom 200 to 210 were given two doses of AZD1222 and 26 were given two doses of MenACWY control vaccine.

The V end gives up 7 bases and the J end 5 bases, leaving 11 bases in the junction not matched to a gene. The CDR3 sequence holds 15 residues, the cysteine and phenylalanine included. Here the CDR3 DNA is all that survives: 45 bases in frame from base 1. The germline V gene supplies CDR1 MNHEY and CDR2 SVGEGT. The table lists this clone with a count of one. This clone's antigen is unknown. No quality values exist for individual bases; no much larger clone is one base distant. The sample's time point label, in plain terms: baseline before first vaccination. The vaccinee samples were drawn from two UK trials, COV001 and COV002, one of which was a single-blind randomized controlled phase 2/3 trial testing AZD1222 (ChAdOx1 nCoV-19) in healthy adults. For TCRbeta chain sequencing, PBMC samples from trial participants were taken at day 0 and at day 28 after the second dose. Broad study findings and their caveats: Most participants were white British and females outnumbered males, and the authors suggested that clonal diversity may have been underestimated. Nearly half of unique spike-specific TCRs reportedly recognized epitopes outside regions mutated in the B.1.351 and B.1.1.7 variants. Conclusions about previously exposed vaccinees were limited because only a handful of AZD1222 recipients were SARS-CoV-2 seropositive at baseline. The whole spike protein was spanned by vaccine-associated CD4 TCRs, and dominant responses were seen in regions 160-218 and 743-854. After two AZD1222 doses, spike-specific TCR breadth and depth were significantly higher than at day 0 and than in MenACWY recipients. Because no day 14 peak-response samples were available, repertoires were characterized only after the peak T cell response. The 56-69-year group was small, and its depth increase did not reach significance, likely because of low power.

The CDR3 regions of human TCRbeta chains were analyzed by immunosequencing. The paper's data handling went like this. TCRs in the repertoires were matched against a reference library of SARS-CoV-2-specific TCRs that had been generated with the MIRA antigen-specificity platform. Breadth meant the fraction of unique TCRs that were SARS-CoV-2-associated, whereas depth meant the fraction of total T cells that were SARS-CoV-2-associated. Using the MIRA data, each spike-specific TCR was mapped to the spike region that the TCR reacts to and placed in a CD4 or CD8 class. Log10-transformed breadth and depth values were compared by one-way ANOVA with Sidak's multiple comparisons tests. TCRdb re-hosts the immuneACCESS table, in-frame sequences only. Its copies lack some clones; in the studies checked, an unresolved V gene accounts for under half of them, and the cause for the rest is not known. Clonal size and the V and J genes are those of that table, whereas D and trimming came from the DNA. Here the sample has some 130,000 clones; roughly 91% occur a single time. The ten biggest clones cover 2.8% of the sample.

This sequence originates from an adult in good health. The chain uses TRBV6-2 or TRBV6-3 and TRBJ2-7, and 10 junction bases match TRBD1. The sample was peripheral blood, taken on day 0 of AZD1222 vaccination. Here is the DNA: TGTGCCAGCACCCCACTTCGGGACAGGGGAAACGAGCAGTACTTC. It encodes CASTPLRDRGNEQYF.